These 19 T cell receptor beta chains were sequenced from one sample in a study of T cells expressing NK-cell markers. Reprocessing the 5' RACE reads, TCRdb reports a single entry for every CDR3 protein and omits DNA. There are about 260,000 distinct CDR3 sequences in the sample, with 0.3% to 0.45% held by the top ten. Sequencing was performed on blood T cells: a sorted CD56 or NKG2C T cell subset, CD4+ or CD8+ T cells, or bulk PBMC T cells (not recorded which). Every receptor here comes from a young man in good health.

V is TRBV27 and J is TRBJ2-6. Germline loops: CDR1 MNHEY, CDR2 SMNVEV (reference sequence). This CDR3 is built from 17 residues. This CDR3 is CASSSRTVNLRANVLTF.

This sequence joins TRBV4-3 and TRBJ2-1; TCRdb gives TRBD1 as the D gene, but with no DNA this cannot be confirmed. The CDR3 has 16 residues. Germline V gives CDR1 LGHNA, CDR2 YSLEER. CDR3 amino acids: CASSQEAPSSYNEQFF.

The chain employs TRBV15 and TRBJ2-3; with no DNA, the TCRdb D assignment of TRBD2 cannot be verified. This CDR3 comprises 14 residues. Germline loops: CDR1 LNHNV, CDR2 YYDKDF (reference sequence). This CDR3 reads CATSELAATDTQYF.

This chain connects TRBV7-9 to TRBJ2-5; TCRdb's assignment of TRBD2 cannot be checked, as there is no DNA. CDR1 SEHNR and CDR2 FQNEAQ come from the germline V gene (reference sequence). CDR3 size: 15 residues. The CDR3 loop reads CASREGLAGKETQYF. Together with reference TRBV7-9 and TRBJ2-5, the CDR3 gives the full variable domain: DTGVSQNPRHKITKRGQNVTFRCDPISEHNRLYWYRQTLGQGPEFLTYFQNEAQLEKSRLLSDRFSAERPKGSFSTLEIQRTEQGDSAMYLCASREGLAGKETQYFGPGTRLLVL.

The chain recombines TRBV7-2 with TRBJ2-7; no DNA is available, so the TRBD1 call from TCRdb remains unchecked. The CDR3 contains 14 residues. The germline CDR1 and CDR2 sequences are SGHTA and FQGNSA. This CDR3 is CASSSKQGSYEQYF.

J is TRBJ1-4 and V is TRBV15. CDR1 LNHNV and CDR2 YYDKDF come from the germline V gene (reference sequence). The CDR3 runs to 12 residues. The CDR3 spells CATSIRNEKLFF. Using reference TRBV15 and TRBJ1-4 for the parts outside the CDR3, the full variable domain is DAMVIQNPRYQVTQFGKPVTLSCSQTLNHNVMYWYQQKSSQAPKLLFHYYDKDFNNEADTPDNFQSRRPNTSFCFLDIRSPGLGDTAMYLCATSIRNEKLFFGSGTQLSVL.

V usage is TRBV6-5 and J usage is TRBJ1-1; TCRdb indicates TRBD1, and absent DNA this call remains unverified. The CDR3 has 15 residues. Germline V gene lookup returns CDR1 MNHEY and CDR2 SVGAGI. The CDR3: CASSSPRGRSTEAFF.

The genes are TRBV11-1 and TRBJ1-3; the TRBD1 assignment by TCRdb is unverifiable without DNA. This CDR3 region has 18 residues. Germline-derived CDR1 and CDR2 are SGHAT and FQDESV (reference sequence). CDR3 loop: CASSLWDGRTLRGNTIYF.

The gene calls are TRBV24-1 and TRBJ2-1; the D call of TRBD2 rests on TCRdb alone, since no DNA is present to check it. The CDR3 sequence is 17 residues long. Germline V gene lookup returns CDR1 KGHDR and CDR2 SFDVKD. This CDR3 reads CATSELAGVSSYNEQFF.

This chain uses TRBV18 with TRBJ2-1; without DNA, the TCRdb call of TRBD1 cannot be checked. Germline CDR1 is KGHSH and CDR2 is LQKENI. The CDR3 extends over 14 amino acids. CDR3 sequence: CASSPSRGYNEQFF.

CDR3 region: CASSEGRRGDPEAFF. The V and J genes are TRBV2 and TRBJ1-1; lacking DNA, the TRBD1 call made by TCRdb goes unchecked. This CDR3 is 15 amino acids long. Germline V gene data show CDR1 as SNHLY and CDR2 as FYNNEI.

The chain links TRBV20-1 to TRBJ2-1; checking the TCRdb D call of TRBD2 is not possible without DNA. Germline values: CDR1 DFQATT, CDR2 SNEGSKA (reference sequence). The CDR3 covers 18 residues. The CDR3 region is CSARKGGHEREGYNEQFF.

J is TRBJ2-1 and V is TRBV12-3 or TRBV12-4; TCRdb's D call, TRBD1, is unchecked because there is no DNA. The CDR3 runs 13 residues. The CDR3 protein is CASSLVGGIEQFF.

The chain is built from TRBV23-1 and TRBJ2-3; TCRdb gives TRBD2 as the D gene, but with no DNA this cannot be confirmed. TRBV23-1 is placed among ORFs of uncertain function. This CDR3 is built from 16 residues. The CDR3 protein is CASSQLGREGHDTQYF.

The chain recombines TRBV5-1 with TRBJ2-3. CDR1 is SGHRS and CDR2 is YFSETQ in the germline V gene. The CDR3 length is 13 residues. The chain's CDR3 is CASSPQSTDTQYF.

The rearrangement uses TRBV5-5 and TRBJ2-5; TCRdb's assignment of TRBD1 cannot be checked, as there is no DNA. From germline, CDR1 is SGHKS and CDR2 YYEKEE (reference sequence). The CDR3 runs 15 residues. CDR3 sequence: CASSSGTGAIETQYF.

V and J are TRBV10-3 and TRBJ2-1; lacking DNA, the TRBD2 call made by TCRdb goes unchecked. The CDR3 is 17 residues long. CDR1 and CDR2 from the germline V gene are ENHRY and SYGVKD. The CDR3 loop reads CAISEEGGGSSYNEQFF.

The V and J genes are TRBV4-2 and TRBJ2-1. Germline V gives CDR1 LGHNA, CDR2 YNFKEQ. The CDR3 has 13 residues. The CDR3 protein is CASSLGIQHEQFF.

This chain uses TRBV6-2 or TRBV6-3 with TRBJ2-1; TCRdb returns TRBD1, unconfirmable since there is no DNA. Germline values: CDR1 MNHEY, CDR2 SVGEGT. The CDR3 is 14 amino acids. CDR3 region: CASSLGQGWHEQFF.